The clone carrying this T cell receptor (beta chain) was seen only a few times. Its target is not known. Regions amplified from RNA transcripts were the TCR beta CDR3 regions. When the TCR CDR3 underwent first-round RT-PCR, the HTBI primer set was used. TCRdb re-analysed the multiplex PCR reads in MiXCR, keeping a single row per CDR3 protein. The sample has 310,000 or so distinct CDR3 sequences, about a sixth seen once; the top ten hold about 51%. The sample is drawn from a study of T cells in Graves' hyperthyroidism and ophthalmopathy. General study results and limits: Model output signaled ophthalmopathy a median roughly 6.5 months ahead of onset.

Trimming removed 4 bases from V and 3 bases from J; junction bases left unmatched: 4. This CDR3 comprises 14 residues. The chain recombines TRBV12-3 or TRBV12-4 with TRBJ1-2; 8 positions match TRBD1. The sequence came from a woman in her sixties with Graves' ophthalmopathy. Sequencing was performed on blood. The CDR3 protein is CASSYRGSDYGYTF. CDR3 nucleotide sequence: TGTGCCAGCAGTTACAGGGGGTCGGACTATGGCTACACCTTC.